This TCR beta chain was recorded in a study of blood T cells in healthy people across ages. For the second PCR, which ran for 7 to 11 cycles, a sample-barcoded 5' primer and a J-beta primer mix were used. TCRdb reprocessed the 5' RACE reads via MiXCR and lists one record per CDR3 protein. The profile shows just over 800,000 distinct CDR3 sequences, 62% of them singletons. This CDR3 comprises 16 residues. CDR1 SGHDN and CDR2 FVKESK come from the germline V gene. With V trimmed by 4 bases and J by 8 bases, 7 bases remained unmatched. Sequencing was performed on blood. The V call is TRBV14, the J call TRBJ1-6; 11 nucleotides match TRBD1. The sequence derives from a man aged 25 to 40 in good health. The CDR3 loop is CASSPDRGQVDSPLHF. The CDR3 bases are TGTGCCAGCAGCCCGGACAGGGGGCAGGTTGATTCACCCCTCCACTTT. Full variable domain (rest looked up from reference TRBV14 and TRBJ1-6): EAGVTQFPSHSVIEKGQTVTLRCDPISGHDNLYWYRRVMGKEIKFLLHFVKESKQDESGMPNNRFLAERTGGTYSTLKVQPAELEDSGVYFCASSPDRGQVDSPLHFGNGTRLTVT.